These T cell receptor beta chains were read from a single sample in a study of T cell changes during pregnancy in multiple sclerosis. Here immunoSEQ multiplex PCR was the method, and the copy in TCRdb shows in-frame clones only, minus some. The repertoire holds tens of thousands of clones, with roughly nine tenths as singletons. Sequenced material: peripheral blood, taken after pregnancy. Receptors were obtained from a female donor in good health, enrolled as a control in a pregnancy study. The CDR3 runs from the conserved cysteine through the conserved F or W. The order of the fields is J gene, CDR3 length, V gene, D gene, clone size, CDR3 DNA, CDR3 protein. A D gene is named only where the DNA matches it firmly. Some rows have no size entry. The others give once, few or many, or a class for an expanded clone.

TRBJ1-3 13 TRBV5-3 - - TGTGCCAGAAGCTTCGACAGGGGAAACACCATATATTTT CARSFDRGNTIYF
TRBJ2-7 14 TRBV5-4 - - TGTGCCAGCAGCTTCGAAGGGGGCTCCTACGAGCAGTACTTC CASSFEGGSYEQYF
TRBJ2-4 17 TRBV18 - - TGTGCCAGCTCAGCCCTCGGTAGCGGCCTAGCCAAAAACATTCAGTACTTC CASSALGSGLAKNIQYF
TRBJ1-1 13 TRBV5-1 TRBD1 - TGCGCCAGCAGTTCGGGACAGGGCTTTGAAGCTTTCTTT CASSSGQGFEAFF
TRBJ2-2 15 TRBV19 - once TGTGCCAGTACCGACACAGCGGCGGACACCGGGGAGCTGTTTTTT CASTDTAADTGELFF
TRBJ2-7 12 TRBV18 - - TGTGCCAGCTCGCCAGACAGCTACGAGCAGTACTTC CASSPDSYEQYF
TRBJ2-1 15 TRBV5-1 - - TGCGCCAGCAGCTCCGCCCGGGGGAGTTACAATGAGCAGTTCTTC CASSSARGSYNEQFF
TRBJ2-3 18 TRBV2 TRBD2 - TGTGCCAGCAGTGCCGGAAGCACTAGCGGGGGGGCCACAGATACGCAGTATTTT CASSAGSTSGGATDTQYF
TRBJ1-2 14 TRBV27 TRBD1 - TGTGCCAGCAGTTTGAATGACAGGGTGGGTGGCTACACCTTC CASSLNDRVGGYTF
TRBJ1-1 11 TRBV5-1 - - TGCGCCAGCAGGGGGGGAACTGAAGCTTTCTTT CASRGGTEAFF
TRBJ2-7 15 TRBV19 - - TGTGCCAGTAGTATCCGGCGGGACGTTCTCGGCGAGCAGTACTTC CASSIRRDVLGEQYF
TRBJ1-1 12 TRBV7-8 - few TGTGCCAGCAGCACTGGGGGGACTGAAGCTTTCTTT CASSTGGTEAFF
TRBJ1-5 15 TRBV2 TRBD1 - TGTGCCAGCGCGAATCGACAGGGGAGCAATCAGCCCCAGCATTTT CASANRQGSNQPQHF
TRBJ2-6 20 TRBV30 TRBD2 - TGTGCCTGGAGCGATCCGGGACTAGCGGGGGGGGGCTCTGGGGCCAACGTCCTGACTTTC CAWSDPGLAGGGSGANVLTF
TRBJ2-1 14 TRBV12-5 TRBD2 - TGTGCTAGTGGACTAGCGGGAAGGGTGGGTGAGCAGTTCTTC CASGLAGRVGEQFF
TRBJ1-4 13 TRBV30 - - TGTGCCTGGAGCTACAGTACTAATGAAAAACTGTTTTTT CAWSYSTNEKLFF
TRBJ1-1 18 TRBV10-1 TRBD1 once TGCGCCAGCAGTGAGGCGAGGACAGGGGGTCAGATGAACACTGAAGCTTTCTTT CASSEARTGGQMNTEAFF
TRBJ2-1 13 TRBV4-3 - - TGCGCCAGCAGCCAACGCGGGGATAATGAGCAGTTCTTC CASSQRGDNEQFF
TRBJ2-5 14 TRBV11-3 - - TGTGCCAGCAGCTTTGGGGGGAACCAAGAGACCCAGTACTTC CASSFGGNQETQYF
TRBJ1-3 14 TRBV30 TRBD1 - TGTGCCTGGAGGGACAGGCCCTCTGGAAACACCATATATTTT CAWRDRPSGNTIYF
TRBJ2-5 12 TRBV5-4 - - TGTGCCAGCAGTGAGCAACAAGAGACCCAGTACTTC CASSEQQETQYF
TRBJ1-1 15 TRBV5-6 - - TGTGCCAGCAGCTTGGCCCTGGAGATGAACACTGAAGCTTTCTTT CASSLALEMNTEAFF
TRBJ2-7 16 TRBV14 TRBD2 - TGTGCCAGCAGCCAAGGGCCGGGACTAGGGCCCTACGAGCAGTACTTC CASSQGPGLGPYEQYF
TRBJ2-3 14 TRBV7-2 - - TGTGCCAGCAGCTTAAGGCGCAGGGCAGATACGCAGTATTTT CASSLRRRADTQYF
TRBJ1-1 14 TRBV19 - few TGTGCCAGTAGTATAGGCGGGCGCGGGACTGAAGCTTTCTTT CASSIGGRGTEAFF
TRBJ1-2 13 TRBV6-5 - once TGTGCCACCCGGGAGGAGGGCCTATATGGCTACACCTTC CATREEGLYGYTF
TRBJ2-5 13 TRBV29-1 - - TGCAGCGTTGAAGAGGGGGCTTCAGAGACCCAGTACTTC CSVEEGASETQYF
TRBJ1-5 13 TRBV25-1 - - TGTGCCAGCAGTGAACAGGGAGGTCAGCCCCAGCATTTT CASSEQGGQPQHF
TRBJ1-1 16 TRBV2 TRBD1 - TGTGCCAGCAGTGAACTGGGACAGGGGGTACACACTGAAGCTTTCTTT CASSELGQGVHTEAFF
TRBJ2-7 14 TRBV4-3 - once TGCGCCAGCAGCCAAGAGCCAGGGGCCTACGAGCAGTACTTC CASSQEPGAYEQYF
TRBJ1-1 12 TRBV30 - few TGTGCCTGGGGGGACACGAACACTGAAGCTTTCTTT CAWGDTNTEAFF
TRBJ2-7 16 TRBV4-1 TRBD2 - TGCGCCAGCAGCCGGTACGGAGCGGGGGATTCCTACGAGCAGTACTTC CASSRYGAGDSYEQYF
TRBJ1-5 14 TRBV27 - - TGTGCCAGCGGCCCCGGGACGGGAGTTTTGGAGGAGCATTTT CASGPGTGVLEEHF
TRBJ2-3 18 TRBV21-1 - - TGTGCCAGCAGCATGGGACCCAACGGACTAGCGGACACAGATACGCAGTATTTT CASSMGPNGLADTDTQYF
TRBJ2-7 12 TRBV6-1 - - TGTGCCAGCAGTGAAGGCTGGGGACAACAGTACTTC CASSEGWGQQYF
TRBJ2-5 14 TRBV30 TRBD2 - TGTGCCTGGAGTGGGGGGGGGACCCAAGAGACCCAGTACTTC CAWSGGGTQETQYF
TRBJ1-3 17 TRBV23-1 - - TGCGCCAGCAGTCATCGACTGGCGGTTCACTCTGGAAACACCATATATTTT CASSHRLAVHSGNTIYF
TRBJ2-1 15 TRBV6-4 TRBD2 - TGTGCCAGCAGTGAAATAGCGGGGGGTGCCAATGAGCAGTTCTTC CASSEIAGGANEQFF
TRBJ2-1 17 TRBV12-5 TRBD2 few TGTGCTAGTGGTGCGGGACTAGCGGGGCCCTCCTACAATGAGCAGTTCTTC CASGAGLAGPSYNEQFF
TRBJ1-2 14 TRBV27 - - TGTGCCAGCAGTTCCCCGGGAGGGAACTATGGCTACACCTTC CASSSPGGNYGYTF
TRBJ2-3 18 TRBV19 - few TGTGCCAGTAGTATAGAATCGGGACTCCGACTTAGCACAGATACGCAGTATTTT CASSIESGLRLSTDTQYF
TRBJ1-5 13 TRBV6-5 TRBD1 - TGTGCCAGCAGTTTCACAGGGGATCAGCCCCAGCATTTT CASSFTGDQPQHF
TRBJ1-2 13 TRBV29-1 - - TGCAGCGTTGAAGAGGGCACAGGTCAAGGCTACACCTTC CSVEEGTGQGYTF
TRBJ1-1 16 TRBV4-1 - once TGCGCCAGCAGCCAACCCCGGAGCTACATAGACACTGAAGCTTTCTTT CASSQPRSYIDTEAFF
TRBJ1-1 15 TRBV6-5 - - TGTGCCAGCAGTCCCCAGGGGACTATGAACACTGAAGCTTTCTTT CASSPQGTMNTEAFF
TRBJ1-2 14 TRBV27 - - TGTGCCAGCAGTTTCCGGAACAGGAACTATGGCTACACCTTC CASSFRNRNYGYTF